This passage covers 30 T cell receptor beta chains from one sample sequenced in a study of early T cells in non-severe SARS-CoV-2 infection. A single record per CDR3 protein comes from TCRdb applying MiXCR to the 5' RACE reads. Of 55,000 to 80,000 distinct CDR3 sequences in the sample, approximately 10% were seen once. The specimen was whole blood. The receptors here all came from an adult who was a healthcare worker with PCR-confirmed SARS-CoV-2 infection or an uninfected control (not recorded which).

This chain links TRBV2 with TRBJ2-3; 12 nucleotides align to TRBD2. After removal of 3 bases from V and 4 bases from J, the junction contained 5 bases not matched to a gene. This CDR3 has 16 residues. The germline CDR1 and CDR2 sequences are SNHLY and FYNNEI. CDR3 coding DNA: TGTGCCAGCAGTGACCTAGCGGGAGGGCCGGCAGATACGCAGTATTTT. As protein: CASSDLAGGPADTQYF.

Details on this clonotype: A single base separates this from a much larger clone, so it may be a read error. V and J are TRBV9 and TRBJ2-3, with D hard to call. CDR3 length: 15 amino acids. Trimming took off 3 bases at V and 2 bases at J, with 13 bases between the two ends. Germline V gives CDR1 SGDLS, CDR2 YYNGEE. CDR3 residues: CASSAGSYATDTQYF. In DNA form, the CDR3 reads TGTGCCAGCAGCGCAGGATCCTACGCCACAGATACGCAGTATTTT. The whole variable domain, filled in from reference TRBV9 and TRBJ2-3, reads DSGVTQTPKHLITATGQRVTLRCSPRSGDLSVYWYQQSLDQGLQFLIQYYNGEERAKGNILERFSAQQFPDLHSELNLSSLELGDSALYFCASSAGSYATDTQYFGPGTRLTVL.

Only a few counts were recorded for this clonotype. The chain carries TRBV5-1 and TRBJ2-3; D is unclear. This CDR3 is built from 15 residues. Per germline, CDR1 SGHRS and CDR2 YFSETQ. Trimming stripped 2 bases from V and 0 bases from J, with 10 bases between. This CDR3 is CASSFLRSSTDTQYF. The CDR3 nucleotides read TGCGCCAGCAGCTTTTTACGATCTAGCACAGATACGCAGTATTTT.

This clonotype showed up many times. V is TRBV4-2 and J is TRBJ2-7; maybe TRBD2 (6 bases). This CDR3 has 14 amino acids. Germline CDR1 is LGHNA and CDR2 is YNFKEQ. V shed 1 base and J shed 2 bases, with 9 bases lying between them. Here the CDR3 reads CASSQGRGTYEQYF. DNA for the CDR3: TGTGCCAGCAGCCAAGGCCGGGGGACCTACGAGCAGTACTTC.

This clonotype was observed many times. The genes are TRBV5-8 and TRBJ1-1, with 9 bases that match TRBD1. V was pared by 0 bases and J by 7 bases, with 7 bases of the junction left unmatched. This CDR3 spans 15 amino acids. Germline lookup yields CDR1 SGHTS and CDR2 YDEGEE. CDR3 residues: CASSLVLNRGREAFF. The CDR3 region has the DNA TGTGCCAGCAGCTTGGTCCTAAACAGGGGGCGTGAAGCTTTCTTT.

This clonotype was recorded many times. The chain combines TRBV6-6 with TRBJ2-7; unclear D gene. Germline V gene sequence: CDR1 MNHNY, CDR2 SVGAGI (reference sequence). This CDR3 is built from 11 residues. Trimming took 7 bases from V and 5 from J, leaving 9 bases between them. The CDR3 DNA follows: TGTGCCAGCACTGATCTACACGAGCAGTACTTC. Protein sequence: CASTDLHEQYF.

This clonotype was picked up a small number of times. CDR3 sequence (DNA): TGTGCCAGCAGTGCCTACGACCGGGCTACCTACGAGCAGTACTTC. It specifies CASSAYDRATYEQYF. V is TRBV6-1 and J is TRBJ2-7, with no clear D. Germline CDR1 MNHNS, CDR2 SASEGT. CDR3 size: 15 residues. V was cut by 4 bases and J by 2 bases, with 15 bases left in between.

The table lists this clonotype with many counts. CDR3 loop: CASSQPARWTSGVRGEQFF. For the CDR3, the DNA is TGCGCCAGCAGCCAACCAGCACGTTGGACTAGCGGGGTCCGCGGTGAGCAGTTCTTC. V gene TRBV4-1 combines with J gene TRBJ2-1, with TRBD2 matching over 12 bases. Germline V gives CDR1 MGHRA, CDR2 YSYEKL. V lost 2 bases, J lost 9 bases, and 17 bases stayed unmatched. CDR3 length: 19 residues.

The chain is built from TRBV4-1 and TRBJ2-1; 10 bases align to TRBD1. This CDR3 contains 17 residues. V lost 0 bases to trimming and J lost 8 bases; unmatched junction nucleotides: 10. The V gene's germline CDR1 is MGHRA and CDR2 YSYEKL. The CDR3 protein is CASSQENSGQGSYEQFF. Here the CDR3 DNA reads TGCGCCAGCAGCCAAGAGAATTCGGGACAGGGGAGCTATGAGCAGTTCTTC.

The chain carries TRBV6-4 and TRBJ2-5; TRBD2 aligns across 9 bases. Per the germline V gene, CDR1 is MRHNA and CDR2 is SNTAGT. The CDR3 is 14 residues long. The ends lost 6 bases at V and 1 base at J; junction bases unmatched: 3. The CDR3 spells CASSAGGTQETQYF. For the CDR3, the DNA is TGTGCCAGCAGCGCGGGGGGGACCCAAGAGACCCAGTACTTC.

This clonotype appeared many times. V usage is TRBV19 and J usage is TRBJ2-1, with 8 bases matching TRBD2. Trimming removed 9 bases from V and 9 bases from J; junction bases left unmatched: 25. The germline V gene has CDR1 LNHDA and CDR2 SQIVND (reference sequence). The CDR3 sequence is 18 residues long. The CDR3 DNA reads as TGTGCCAGCGCCGCCTGGGGGATTACGGGAGGGCCATCCGGTGAGCAGTTCTTC. Translation: CASAAWGITGGPSGEQFF. The full variable domain, with the rest looked up from reference TRBV19 and TRBJ2-1, is DGGITQSPKYLFRKEGQNVTLSCEQNLNHDAMYWYRQDPGQGLRLIYYSQIVNDFQKGDIAEGYSVSREKKESFPLTVTSAQKNPTAFYLCASAAWGITGGPSGEQFFGPGTRLTVL.

This clonotype has at least ten counts. The genes are TRBV27 and TRBJ2-1; 12 nucleotides match TRBD2. Germline CDR1 reads MNHEY; CDR2 reads SMNVEV (reference sequence). The CDR3 runs 17 residues. V lost 0 bases to trimming and J lost 4 bases; unmatched junction nucleotides: 4. The CDR3 DNA reads TGTGCCAGCAGTTTATCAAAACTAGCGGGAGGATACAATGAGCAGTTCTTC. The encoded protein is CASSLSKLAGGYNEQFF.

The J gene is TRBJ1-2, the V gene TRBV7-8; D is undetermined. Germline loops: CDR1 SGHVS, CDR2 FQNEAQ. V gave up 3 bases and J gave up 3 bases, with 8 bases separating them. CDR3 length: 13 residues. CDR3 nucleotides: TGTGCCAGCAGCTTCTCCGCCTACTATGGCTACACCTTC. As protein: CASSFSAYYGYTF. Drawing the rest from reference TRBV7-8 and TRBJ1-2, the complete variable domain is GAGVSQSPRYKVAKRGQDVALRCDPISGHVSLFWYQQALGQGPEFLTYFQNEAQLDKSGLPSDRFFAERPEGSVSTLKIQRTQQEDSAVYLCASSFSAYYGYTFGSGTRLTVV.

The V and J genes are TRBV12-5 and TRBJ2-7, with 14 bases aligning to TRBD2. The CDR3 consists of 17 residues. CDR1 and CDR2 from the germline V gene are LGHNT and FRNRAP. V was clipped by 6 bases and J by 3 bases; unmatched bases: 10. Here the CDR3 reads CASGIGLAGGVVYEQYF. CDR3 sequence (DNA): TGTGCTAGTGGCATAGGACTAGCGGGAGGAGTCGTCTACGAGCAGTACTTC.

This clonotype was detected only a few times. J is TRBJ2-1 and V is TRBV11-2, with D possibly matching TRBD2 (5 bases). Trimming removed 4 bases at V and 8 bases at J, with 18 bases between. The CDR3 length is 15 residues. Germline V CDR1 and CDR2: SGHAT, FQNNGV. The CDR3 DNA sequence: TGTGCCAGCAGCTCTCCCTCGGACTCTCTCTATGAGCAGTTCTTC. Translating gives CASSSPSDSLYEQFF.

About this clonotype itself: One junction end disagrees with the germline gene, perhaps due to a read error. V is TRBV7-9 and J is TRBJ2-3, with D uncertain. The length of the CDR3 is 13 residues. The germline V gene encodes CDR1 SEHNR and CDR2 FQNEAQ (reference sequence). For the CDR3, the DNA is TGTGCCAGCAGCTTAGGTAGCACAGTTACGCAGTATTTT. Encoded protein: CASSLGSTVTQYF.

This clonotype was detected many times. The chain links TRBV28 to TRBJ1-2, with D hard to call. The CDR3 is 15 residues long. V dropped 2 bases and J dropped 6 bases, with 16 bases sitting between them. The germline V gene encodes CDR1 MDHEN and CDR2 SYDVKM. The CDR3 nucleotides are TGTGCCAGCAGTTTAACGAAGAGAAAACCGGATGGCTACACCTTC. Translating gives CASSLTKRKPDGYTF.

This clonotype was observed many times. The chain is built from TRBV24-1 and TRBJ1-2, with 11 bases matching TRBD1. V dropped 4 bases and J dropped 10; count of bases not matched to a gene: 10. CDR1 KGHDR and CDR2 SFDVKD come from the germline V gene. The CDR3 is 15 amino acids. The DNA for the CDR3 is TGTGCCACCAGTGACCGTTTCGGACAGGGGGCCCTCTACACCTTC. It translates to CATSDRFGQGALYTF.

This clonotype was detected ten times or more. V and J are TRBV7-9 and TRBJ1-1, with 10 bases lining up with TRBD1. V shed 11 bases, J shed 0 bases, and the junction held 9 bases outside the gene matches. This CDR3 has 15 residues. In germline, CDR1 is SEHNR, CDR2 FQNEAQ (reference sequence). In DNA, the CDR3 is TGTGCCGAACGGGACAGGGGCGACATGAACACTGAAGCTTTCTTT. As protein: CAERDRGDMNTEAFF.

This clonotype was counted many times. The genes are TRBV20-1 and TRBJ2-2; 10 bases are shared with TRBD2. This CDR3 has 15 amino acids. Trimming cost V 4 bases and J 4 bases; bases outside gene matches: 6. CDR1 is DFQATT and CDR2 is SNEGSKA in the germline V gene (reference sequence). The CDR3 spells CSATSGSRGTGELFF. DNA of the CDR3: TGCAGTGCTACTAGCGGGAGTCGCGGCACCGGGGAGCTGTTTTTT.

This clonotype was seen at least ten times. V usage is TRBV4-2 and J usage is TRBJ2-3; the match to TRBD2 covers 7 bases. V lost 0 bases and J lost 3; bases outside the gene matches: 3. The CDR3 is 15 amino acids. The germline V gene encodes CDR1 LGHNA and CDR2 YNFKEQ. The CDR3 coding sequence is TGTGCCAGCAGCCAAGAGAAAGCGGGAACAGATACGCAGTATTTT. It specifies CASSQEKAGTDTQYF.

The sample holds many counts of this clonotype. The chain employs TRBV12-3 or TRBV12-4 and TRBJ2-6; D might be TRBD1 or TRBD2, each matching 5 bases. V lost 3 bases and J lost 2, with 14 bases in between. The CDR3 is 17 residues long. The CDR3 region is CASSLGVVGAGANVLTF. CDR3 bases: TGTGCCAGCAGTTTGGGGGTGGTCGGCGCTGGGGCCAACGTCCTGACTTTC.

This clonotype has at least ten counts. This rearrangement joins TRBV12-5 to TRBJ2-5; TRBD2 aligns across 15 bases. V trimming: 5 bases; J trimming: 4 bases; junction bases outside the gene matches: 11. CDR1 LGHNT and CDR2 FRNRAP come from the germline V gene. This CDR3 is 18 amino acids long. The CDR3 coding sequence is TGTGCTAGTGGTACCGGACTAGCGGGGGGGCTAGCTGGAGAGACCCAGTACTTC. This gives the protein CASGTGLAGGLAGETQYF. Full variable domain (missing parts from reference TRBV12-5 and TRBJ2-5): DARVTQTPRHKVTEMGQEVTMRCQPILGHNTVFWYRQTMMQGLELLAYFRNRAPLDDSGMPKDRFSAEMPDATLATLKIQPSEPRDSAVYFCASGTGLAGGLAGETQYFGPGTRLLVL.

This clonotype was detected only a few times. The J gene is TRBJ2-7, the V gene TRBV20-1; D is ambiguous. V was cut by 2 bases and J by 2 bases, with 10 bases left in between. The CDR3 length is 13 residues. CDR1 and CDR2 (germline): DFQATT, SNEGSKA (reference sequence). CDR3 amino acids: CSARWVAAYEQYF. DNA of the CDR3: TGCAGTGCTAGATGGGTGGCAGCCTACGAGCAGTACTTC.

This clonotype was observed many times. The chain has TRBV20-1 and TRBJ2-5, with D perhaps TRBD1 (5 bases). Between the trimmed V and J ends, which lost 0 bases and 4 bases, there was a span of 12 bases. The CDR3 length is 14 residues. Germline-derived CDR1 and CDR2 are DFQATT and SNEGSKA (reference sequence). CDR3 bases: TGCAGTGCTAGAGATTGGACAAGGGGAGAGACCCAGTACTTC. Protein sequence: CSARDWTRGETQYF.

This clonotype occurred many times. This chain uses TRBV20-1 with TRBJ2-3; unclear D gene. The V gene's germline CDR1 is DFQATT and CDR2 SNEGSKA (reference sequence). This CDR3 is 14 amino acids long. Trimming pared 4 bases from V and 4 bases from J, leaving 15 bases between. The DNA for the CDR3 is TGCAGTGCTATTCAACGCGTTGGTTCAGATACGCAGTATTTT. Its protein is CSAIQRVGSDTQYF.

There are many counts of this clonotype. The rearrangement uses TRBV7-8 and TRBJ2-2; the D is unclear. Germline assignment: CDR1 SGHVS and CDR2 FQNEAQ. The V end was cut by 5 bases, the J end by 9 bases, with 19 bases between. The CDR3 sequence is 15 residues long. This CDR3 reads CASSPPWLGDRELFF. CDR3 DNA sequence: TGTGCCAGCAGCCCCCCTTGGCTAGGTGATCGGGAGCTGTTTTTT.

In this sample, this clonotype turned up a few times. This sequence joins TRBV29-1 and TRBJ2-3, with D possibly being TRBD2 (5 bases). Trimming cost V 4 bases and J 0 bases, with 11 bases left between them. CDR1 is SQVTM, CDR2 ANQGSEA, per germline. The CDR3 spans 14 residues. The CDR3 loop is CSVVSPGSTDTQYF. The CDR3, as DNA: TGCAGCGTTGTGAGCCCGGGAAGCACAGATACGCAGTATTTT.

Comment on this clonotype: One end of the junction does not line up with germline, which may come from a read error. This chain uses TRBV4-1 with TRBJ2-1; 9 bases agree with TRBD2. Germline values: CDR1 MGHRA, CDR2 YSYEKL. The CDR3 totals 15 residues. The CDR3: CTSSHRAGGSNEQFF. The DNA for the CDR3 is TGCACCAGCAGCCATCGAGCGGGAGGAAGTAATGAGCAGTTCTTC.

The V and J genes are TRBV5-1 and TRBJ2-7; D is undetermined. Trimming pared 4 bases from V and 6 bases from J, leaving 11 bases between. The CDR3 is 12 amino acids. In germline, CDR1 is SGHRS, CDR2 YFSETQ. The CDR3 DNA follows: TGCGCCAGCAGCCCTAACCGACTCGAGCAGTACTTC. Translating gives CASSPNRLEQYF.